A single sample gave rise to the 5 T cell receptor beta chains below, sequenced in a study of T-cell reconstitution after alpha-beta-depleted transplantation in children. Molecular barcoding with unique molecular identifiers was used for the TCRbeta library. Each CDR3 protein is one row after TCRdb ran MiXCR on the PCR reads. The sample shows some 390,000 distinct CDR3 sequences, about a fifth of them seen only once. The sequencing here drew on PBMCs from the stem cell graft donor, taken from the stem cell graft. Receptors originate from a human donor who donated a stem cell graft to a child with acute myeloid leukemia.

This clonotype was observed many times. The chain carries TRBV15 and TRBJ1-1; tentative D call: TRBD1 (5 bases). Trimming left V 1 base short and J 0 bases short, with 12 bases between. Germline CDR1 LNHNV, CDR2 YYDKDF (reference sequence). The CDR3 consists of 16 residues. The CDR3 is CATSRALTALNTEAFF. The CDR3 region has the DNA TGTGCCACCAGCAGAGCCTTGACAGCCCTGAACACTGAAGCTTTCTTT.

V is TRBV25-1 and J is TRBJ2-3, with 7 bases lining up with TRBD2. CDR3 length: 15 residues. V lost 6 bases and J lost 2; bases outside the gene matches: 8. Per germline, CDR1 MGHDK and CDR2 SYGVNS. CDR3 DNA sequence: TGTGCCAGCAGGAGCGGGGCCCACTTCACAGATACGCAGTATTTT. It yields the protein CASRSGAHFTDTQYF.

This chain connects TRBV29-1 to TRBJ1-3; D unclear. V lost 5 bases and J 4 bases, leaving 9 bases between the germline ends. The length of the CDR3 is 12 residues. The germline CDR1 and CDR2 sequences are SQVTM and ANQGSEA. The CDR3: CSVLDPGNTIYF. CDR3 sequence (DNA): TGCAGCGTTTTAGATCCAGGAAACACCATATATTTT.

This clonotype came up a few times. V gene TRBV27 combines with J gene TRBJ2-7; TRBD1 aligns across 8 bases. From germline, CDR1 is MNHEY and CDR2 SMNVEV (reference sequence). V was clipped by 6 bases and J by 1 base; unmatched bases: 11. This CDR3 spans 16 amino acids. CDR3 coding DNA: TGTGCCAGCAGCCGTTCAGGGGGCCGATTGTCCTACGAGCAGTACTTC. This codes for CASSRSGGRLSYEQYF.

J is TRBJ1-2 and V is TRBV6-2 or TRBV6-3; D might be TRBD1 (5 bases). The V gene lost 4 bases and the J gene lost 0 bases, with 12 bases spanning the gap. This CDR3 spans 15 amino acids. The germline V gene encodes CDR1 MNHEY and CDR2 SVGEGT. The CDR3 loop is CASSFLQAANYGYTF. Written as DNA, the CDR3 is TGTGCCAGCAGTTTTCTACAGGCTGCTAACTATGGCTACACCTTC.